This T cell receptor (beta chain) is drawn from a study of beta chain features in type 1 diabetes. Findings and caveats of the study: For Type 1 diabetes patients, all four CD4+ subsets carried TCRB CDR3s that were moderately but significantly shorter.

Reverse transcribing all isolated RNA meant expressed TCRB transcripts were sequenced. This table comes from immunoSEQ multiplex PCR, and its TCRdb copy is limited to in-frame clones, with some not included. The repertoire holds roughly 220,000 clones, 16% seen once, with 0.065% to 0.095% in the top ten. With 6 bases removed from V and 1 base from J, the gap between germline ends came to 9 bases. CDR3 size: 13 residues. Germline CDR1 LNHDA, CDR2 SQIVND (reference sequence). As regards this clone: The antigen is not known.

This clonotype originated in a man younger than 45 with type 1 diabetes. The gene calls are TRBV19 and TRBJ1-1; no definite D call. Sequencing input: naive CD4+ T cells from blood. This chain's CDR3 is CASSLTENTEAFF. The CDR3 DNA reads as TGTGCCAGTAGCCTAACAGAGAACACTGAAGCTTTCTTT. The whole variable domain, remainder taken from reference TRBV19 and TRBJ1-1, is DGGITQSPKYLFRKEGQNVTLSCEQNLNHDAMYWYRQDPGQGLRLIYYSQIVNDFQKGDIAEGYSVSREKKESFPLTVTSAQKNPTAFYLCASSLTENTEAFFGQGTRLTVV.